This T cell receptor beta chain derives from a study of CD8+CD57+ T cells in acquired aplastic anemia. Study in general: Sorting CD4+ and CD8+ cells gave DNA averaging approximately 3 ug.

Findings and limits, study-wide: Overlap between patients and controls comprised 25 to 35 CD8+ CDR3 sequences.

For this clonotype: As yet, its antigen is unknown.

TCR beta VDJ and CDR3 profiling used genomic DNA as template. TCRdb independently ran MiXCR on the reads; one entry per CDR3 protein. The sample has some 140,000 distinct CDR3 sequences, around half seen once. Patients sequenced had flow cytometry evidence of CD8+CD57+ cell expansion. Everyone among the patients had severe acquired aplastic anemia. Blood sampling was performed on the patients, and none of them had received therapy by then. The CDR3 runs 15 residues. The ends lost 4 bases at V and 5 bases at J; junction bases unmatched: 9. From germline, CDR1 is KGHDR and CDR2 SFDVKD. The sequence was collected from a human donor with aplastic anemia. Sequencing was done on a sample of sorted CD4+, CD8+, or CD8+CD57+ T cells (not recorded which) from PBMCs. This chain uses TRBV24-1 with TRBJ2-7; 8 positions agree with TRBD1. The CDR3 loop is CATSDAGQGFNEQYF. Written as DNA, the CDR3 is TGTGCCACCAGTGACGCTGGACAGGGCTTCAACGAGCAGTACTTC.